This T cell receptor (beta chain) derives from a study of cytotoxic CD8 clonotypes in ibrutinib-treated CLL. Study summary: Response samples followed a median 12 months of treatment, range 6 to 36.

General study results and limits: There were differences in sampling times between sustained-remission and progressing patients.

With 4 bases removed from V and 4 bases from J, the gap between germline ends came to 13 bases. CDR3 length equals 15 residues. Germline V lookup: CDR1 LGHNA, CDR2 YSLEER. Around 2 micrograms of genomic DNA (from cryopreserved PBMCs) were used for TCR beta libraries. This clone was seen only a few times. Its antigen is not known. This table comes from immunoSEQ multiplex PCR, and its TCRdb copy is limited to in-frame clones, with some not included. Found here are about 68,000 clones, 68% of them singletons; the top ten hold roughly 6%. The genes are TRBV4-3 and TRBJ1-4; D gene unclear. The TCR originated in a human donor with chronic lymphocytic leukemia. This material consisted of PBMCs, taken after 12 months of ibrutinib treatment. The CDR3 loop is CASSRYTSVNEKLFF. The DNA for the CDR3 is TGCGCCAGCAGCCGATACACGTCCGTTAATGAAAAACTGTTTTTT.